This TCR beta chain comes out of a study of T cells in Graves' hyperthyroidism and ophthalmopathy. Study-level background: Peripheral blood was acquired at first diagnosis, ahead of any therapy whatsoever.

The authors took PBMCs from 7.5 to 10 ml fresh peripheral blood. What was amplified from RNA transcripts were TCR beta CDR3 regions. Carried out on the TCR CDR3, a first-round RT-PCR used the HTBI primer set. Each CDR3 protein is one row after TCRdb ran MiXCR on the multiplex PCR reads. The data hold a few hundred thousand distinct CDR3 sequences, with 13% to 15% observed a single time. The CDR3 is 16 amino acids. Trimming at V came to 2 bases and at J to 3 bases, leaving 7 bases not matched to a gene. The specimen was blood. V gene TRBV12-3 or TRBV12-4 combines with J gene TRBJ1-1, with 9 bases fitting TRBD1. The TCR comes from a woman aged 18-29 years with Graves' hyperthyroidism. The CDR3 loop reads CASSLKTGGADTEAFF. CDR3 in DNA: TGTGCCAGCAGTTTAAAGACAGGGGGGGCCGACACTGAAGCTTTCTTT.